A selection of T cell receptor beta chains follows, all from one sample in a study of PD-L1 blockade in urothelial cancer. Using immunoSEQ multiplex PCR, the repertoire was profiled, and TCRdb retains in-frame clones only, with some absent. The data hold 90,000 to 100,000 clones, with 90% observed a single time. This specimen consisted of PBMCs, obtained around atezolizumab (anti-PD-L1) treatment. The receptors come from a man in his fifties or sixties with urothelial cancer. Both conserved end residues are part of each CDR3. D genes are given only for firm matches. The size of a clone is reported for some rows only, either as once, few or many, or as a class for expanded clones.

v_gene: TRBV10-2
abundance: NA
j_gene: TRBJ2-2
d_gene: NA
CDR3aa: CASSEPASTAGELFF
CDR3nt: TGCGCCAGCAGTGAGCCGGCTAGTACGGCCGGGGAGCTGTTTTTT

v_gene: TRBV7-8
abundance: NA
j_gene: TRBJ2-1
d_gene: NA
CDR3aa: CASSPLSGTSPIYNEQFF
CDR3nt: TGTGCCAGCAGCCCCCTCTCGGGCACTAGCCCCATTTACAATGAGCAGTTCTTC

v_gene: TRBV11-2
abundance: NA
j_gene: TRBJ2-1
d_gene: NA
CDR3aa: CASSLGGPGSYNEQFF
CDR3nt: TGTGCCAGCAGCTTAGGAGGGCCGGGTTCCTACAATGAGCAGTTCTTC

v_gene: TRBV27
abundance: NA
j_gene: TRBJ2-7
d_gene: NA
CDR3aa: CASSLLSGTLEQYF
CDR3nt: TGTGCCAGCAGTTTACTGAGCGGAACCTTAGAGCAGTACTTC

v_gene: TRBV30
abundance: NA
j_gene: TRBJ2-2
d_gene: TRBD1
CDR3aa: CAWSGGGELFF
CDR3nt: TGTGCCTGGTCAGGGGGCGGGGAGCTGTTTTTT

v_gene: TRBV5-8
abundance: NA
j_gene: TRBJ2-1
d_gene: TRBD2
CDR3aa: CASTRSGDPLTQQFF
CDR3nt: TGTGCCAGCACCCGGAGCGGGGACCCGCTCACTCAACAGTTCTTC

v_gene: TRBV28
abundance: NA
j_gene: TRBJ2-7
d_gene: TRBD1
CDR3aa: CASTTGGNNYEQYF
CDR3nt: TGTGCCAGCACCACAGGGGGGAATAACTACGAGCAGTACTTC

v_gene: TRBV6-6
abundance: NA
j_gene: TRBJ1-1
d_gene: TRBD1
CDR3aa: CASSTQGQGNTEAFF
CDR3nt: TGTGCCAGCAGCACACAGGGACAGGGGAACACTGAAGCTTTCTTT

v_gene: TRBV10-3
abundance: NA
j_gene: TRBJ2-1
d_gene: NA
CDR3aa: CAISEGPDNEQFF
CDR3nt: TGTGCCATCAGTGAGGGGCCTGACAATGAGCAGTTCTTC

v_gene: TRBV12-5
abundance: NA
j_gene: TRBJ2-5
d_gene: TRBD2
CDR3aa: CASGKTSGWREQTQYF
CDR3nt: TGTGCTAGTGGTAAGACTAGCGGGTGGAGGGAGCAGACCCAGTACTTC

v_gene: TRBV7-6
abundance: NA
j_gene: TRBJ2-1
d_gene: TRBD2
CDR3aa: CASSSPLTGGRGAEQFF
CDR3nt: TGTGCCAGCAGCTCTCCCCTGACGGGAGGGCGTGGAGCTGAGCAGTTCTTC

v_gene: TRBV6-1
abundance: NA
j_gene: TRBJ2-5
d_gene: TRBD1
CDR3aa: CASVRGRIETQYF
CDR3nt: TGTGCCAGCGTCAGGGGGCGCATAGAGACCCAGTACTTC

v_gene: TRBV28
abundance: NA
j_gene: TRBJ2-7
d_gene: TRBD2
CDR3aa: CASSSSGTSGSYEQYF
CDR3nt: TGTGCCAGCAGTTCCTCGGGGACTAGCGGCTCCTACGAGCAGTACTTC

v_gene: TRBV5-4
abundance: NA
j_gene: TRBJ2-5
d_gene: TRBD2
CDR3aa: CASTQRGQETQYF
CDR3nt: TGTGCCAGCACCCAGCGGGGACAAGAGACCCAGTACTTC

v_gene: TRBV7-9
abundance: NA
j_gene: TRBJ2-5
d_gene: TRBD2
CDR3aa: CASSSRLARNQETQYF
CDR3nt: TGTGCCAGCAGTTCCAGACTAGCGAGAAATCAAGAGACCCAGTACTTC

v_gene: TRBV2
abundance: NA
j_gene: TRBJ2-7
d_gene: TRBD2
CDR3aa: CASSQRLAASSYEQYF
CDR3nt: TGTGCCAGCAGCCAACGACTAGCGGCGAGCTCCTACGAGCAGTACTTC

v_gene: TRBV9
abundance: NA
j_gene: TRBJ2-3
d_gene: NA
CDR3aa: CASSALTSTDTQYF
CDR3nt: TGTGCCAGCAGCGCCCTAACTAGCACAGATACGCAGTATTTT

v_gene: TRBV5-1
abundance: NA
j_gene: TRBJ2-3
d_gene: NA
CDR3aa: CASSLGQHTDTQYF
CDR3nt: TGCGCCAGCAGCTTGGGACAGCACACAGATACGCAGTATTTT

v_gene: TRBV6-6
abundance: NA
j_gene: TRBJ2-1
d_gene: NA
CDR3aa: CASRGSSLSYNEQFF
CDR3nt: TGTGCCAGCCGCGGTAGTTCGCTTTCTTACAATGAGCAGTTCTTC

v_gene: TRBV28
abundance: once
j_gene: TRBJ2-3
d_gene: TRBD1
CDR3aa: CASNPGGASDTQYF
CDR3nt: TGTGCCAGCAACCCAGGGGGCGCGTCAGATACGCAGTATTTT

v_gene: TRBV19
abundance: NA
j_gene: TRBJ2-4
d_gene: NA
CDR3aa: CASRSREAKNIQYF
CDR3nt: TGTGCCAGTCGATCGCGAGAGGCCAAAAACATTCAGTACTTC

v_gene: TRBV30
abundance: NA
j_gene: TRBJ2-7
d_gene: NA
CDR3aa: CAWRFGLNYEQYF
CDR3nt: TGTGCCTGGAGGTTTGGCCTAAACTACGAGCAGTACTTC

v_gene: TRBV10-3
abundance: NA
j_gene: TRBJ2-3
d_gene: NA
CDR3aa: CAISNYRHDRDTQYF
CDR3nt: TGTGCCATCAGTAACTACCGCCACGACAGAGATACGCAGTATTTT

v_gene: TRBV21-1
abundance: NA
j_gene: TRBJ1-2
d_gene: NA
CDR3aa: CASSKEPDGYTF
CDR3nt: TGTGCCAGCAGCAAAGAACCGGATGGCTACACCTTC

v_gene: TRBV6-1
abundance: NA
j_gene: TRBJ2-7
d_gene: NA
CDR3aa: CASSVTGTTYEQYF
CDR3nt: TGTGCCAGCAGTGTGACAGGAACCACCTACGAGCAGTACTTC